This TCR beta chain was recovered during a study of T cells after yellow fever vaccination. At the level of the study: Each low-cell-number fraction was prepared by means of SMART-Seq v4 Ultra Low Input. Broader study findings: The study found a weaker secondary response that peaked faster, day 5 versus 15. Just a small share of clonotypes turned up in the CD4 compartment as well as the CD8 compartment.

The germline V gene encodes CDR1 ENHRY and CDR2 SYGVKD. The CDR3 runs 13 residues. The ends lost 10 bases at V and 0 bases at J; junction bases unmatched: 5. This clonotype was observed many times. Its antigen is unidentified. Universal primer sites and UMIs were introduced during 5'RACE template-switching synthesis of TCR cDNA. Via MiXCR, TCRdb re-called the 5' RACE reads, giving one row per CDR3 protein. The profile shows about 220,000 distinct CDR3 sequences, 2.5% to 3.5% of them singletons. The TCR originated in a man between 18 and 29 years old who received the YFV17D yellow fever vaccine. Sequenced material: CD4+ T cells sorted from PBMCs, taken 10 days after the yellow fever booster vaccination. This rearrangement joins TRBV10-3 to TRBJ1-1, with 7 bases that match TRBD1. Here the CDR3 DNA reads TGTGCCACTGCGGGACAGATGAACACTGAAGCTTTCTTT. As protein: CATAGQMNTEAFF.